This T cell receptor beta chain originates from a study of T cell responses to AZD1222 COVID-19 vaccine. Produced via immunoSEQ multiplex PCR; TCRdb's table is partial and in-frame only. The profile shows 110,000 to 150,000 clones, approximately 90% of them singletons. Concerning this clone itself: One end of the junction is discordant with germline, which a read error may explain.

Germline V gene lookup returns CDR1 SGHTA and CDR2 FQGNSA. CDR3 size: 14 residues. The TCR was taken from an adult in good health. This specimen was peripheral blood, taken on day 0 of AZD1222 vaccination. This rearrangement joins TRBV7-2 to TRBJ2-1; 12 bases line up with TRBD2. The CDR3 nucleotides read TGTGCCAGCAGCCTAGCGGGGGGGCAGAATGAGCAGTTCTTC. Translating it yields CASSLAGGQNEQFF.